This TCR beta chain is from a study of OX40 agonist ivuxolimab in advanced cancers. As for the study in general: The mean age was approximately 60 years, ranging from about 23 to 85, with 65% to 90% of participants male.

In regard to this clone: What it binds is not known.

The trim removed 4 bases at V and 6 bases at J, leaving 12 bases unmatched. Per the germline V gene, CDR1 is MNHNS and CDR2 is SASEGT. This CDR3 is built from 16 residues. Notes on the study in general: Relatively little clonal expansion, among the lowest observed, appeared in partial responders at 0.1-3.0 mg/kg. Which antigen the expanded peripheral T cells recognized is unknown. Doses of 0.1 to 3.0 mg/kg were accompanied by clonal expansion of CD4+ and CD8+ blood T cells by week 6.

Clones were sequenced by immunoSEQ multiplex PCR, and TCRdb holds only the in-frame ones, with some missing. The sample yields about 76,000 clones, 88% seen once. This chain links TRBV6-1 with TRBJ2-5; 9 positions agree with TRBD2. The sequence derives from an adult with an advanced solid tumor such as melanoma, head and neck, liver or kidney cancer. The sample consisted of CD4+ or CD8+ T cells sorted from blood, taken in a trial of the OX40 agonist ivuxolimab. The CDR3 is CASSGTLAGVVKTQYF. CDR3 coding DNA: TGTGCCAGCAGTGGGACACTAGCGGGTGTTGTGAAGACCCAGTACTTC.